This T cell receptor (beta chain) comes out of a study of blood T cell repertoires in COVID-19. Looking at the study overall: The samples span acute and convalescent COVID-19 from the United States, Italy and Spain.

Authors' processing steps: Amplification of reference gene primers provided the estimated nucleated cell counts. Sequenced by immunoSEQ multiplex PCR; TCRdb stores in-frame clones only, minus some. From that table come the V and J calls and clone size; the DNA was used to work out D and trimming. The sample consists of some 180,000 clones, 81% of them appearing once. It was during active infection that Seattle patients were enrolled and then longitudinally followed. Trimming removed 2 bases at V and 6 bases at J, with 11 bases between. The CDR3 totals 13 residues. In germline, CDR1 is MNHNS, CDR2 SASEGT.

The sample taken for sequencing was peripheral blood. This clonotype was sampled from a woman in her forties with COVID-19, enrolled during active disease. The chain recombines TRBV6-1 with TRBJ2-7; D is possibly TRBD2 (6 bases). CDR3 in amino acids: CASSEQRDSEQYF. The CDR3 coding sequence is TGTGCCAGCAGTGAACAGAGGGACTCCGAGCAGTACTTC.